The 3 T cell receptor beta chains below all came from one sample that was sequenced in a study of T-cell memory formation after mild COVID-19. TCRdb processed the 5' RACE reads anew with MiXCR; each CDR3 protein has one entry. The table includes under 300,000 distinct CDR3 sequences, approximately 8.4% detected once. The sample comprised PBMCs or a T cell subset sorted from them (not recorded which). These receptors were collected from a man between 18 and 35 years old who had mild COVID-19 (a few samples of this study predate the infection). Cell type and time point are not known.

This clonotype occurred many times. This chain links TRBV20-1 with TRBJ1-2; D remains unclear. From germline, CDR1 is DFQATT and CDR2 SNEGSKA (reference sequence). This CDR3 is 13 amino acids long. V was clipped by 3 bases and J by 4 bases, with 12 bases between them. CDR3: CSASAPLGYGYTF. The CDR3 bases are TGCAGTGCTAGTGCACCCCTGGGCTATGGCTACACCTTC.

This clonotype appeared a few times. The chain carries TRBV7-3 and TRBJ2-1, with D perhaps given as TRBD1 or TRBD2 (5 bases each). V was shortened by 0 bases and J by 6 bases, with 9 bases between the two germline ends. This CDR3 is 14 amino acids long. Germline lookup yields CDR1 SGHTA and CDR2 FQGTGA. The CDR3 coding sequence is TGTGCCAGCAGCTTAACTGGGACGAGCAATGAGCAGTTCTTC. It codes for CASSLTGTSNEQFF.

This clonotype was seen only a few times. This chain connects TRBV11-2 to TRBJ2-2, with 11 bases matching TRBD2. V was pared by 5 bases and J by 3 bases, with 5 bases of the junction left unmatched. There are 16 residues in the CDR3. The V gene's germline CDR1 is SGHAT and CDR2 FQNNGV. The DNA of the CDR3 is TGTGCCAGCAGCCTCGGACTAGCGGGTTACACCGGGGAGCTGTTTTTT. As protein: CASSLGLAGYTGELFF.